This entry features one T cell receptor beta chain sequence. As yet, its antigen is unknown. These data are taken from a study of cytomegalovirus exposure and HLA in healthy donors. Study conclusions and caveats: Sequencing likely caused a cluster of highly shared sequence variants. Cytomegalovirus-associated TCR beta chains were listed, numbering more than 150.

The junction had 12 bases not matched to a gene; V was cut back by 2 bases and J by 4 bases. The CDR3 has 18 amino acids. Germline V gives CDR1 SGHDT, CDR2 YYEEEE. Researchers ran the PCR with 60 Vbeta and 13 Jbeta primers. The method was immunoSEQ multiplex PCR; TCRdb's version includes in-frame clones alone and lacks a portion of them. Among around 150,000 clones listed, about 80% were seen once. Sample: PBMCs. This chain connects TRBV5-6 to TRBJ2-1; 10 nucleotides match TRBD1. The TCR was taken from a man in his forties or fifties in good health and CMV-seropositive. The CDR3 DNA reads TGTGCCAGCAGCTTTGTTTCGACAGGGGGCCTGGTATACAATGAGCAGTTCTTC. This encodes CASSFVSTGGLVYNEQFF.